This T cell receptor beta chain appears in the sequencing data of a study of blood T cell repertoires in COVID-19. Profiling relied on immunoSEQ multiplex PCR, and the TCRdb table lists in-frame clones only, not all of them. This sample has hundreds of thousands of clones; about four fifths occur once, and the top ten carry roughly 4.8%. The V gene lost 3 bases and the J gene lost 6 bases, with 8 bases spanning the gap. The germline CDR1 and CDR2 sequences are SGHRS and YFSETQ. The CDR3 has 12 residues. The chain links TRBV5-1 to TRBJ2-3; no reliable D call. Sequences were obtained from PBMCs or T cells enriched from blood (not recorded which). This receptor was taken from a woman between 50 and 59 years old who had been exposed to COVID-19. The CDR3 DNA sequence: TGCGCCAGCAGCTCCCGACTCGATACGCAGTATTTT. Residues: CASSSRLDTQYF.